Listed here are 12 T cell receptor beta chains from one sample, sequenced in a study of T-cell memory formation after mild COVID-19. TCRdb analysed the 5' RACE reads with MiXCR anew, one entry per CDR3 protein. The profile shows roughly 400,000 distinct CDR3 sequences, roughly a quarter of them singletons. Sequencing was done on a sample of PBMCs or a T cell subset sorted from them (not recorded which). The receptors here all came from an adult woman who had mild COVID-19 (a few samples of this study predate the infection). Cell type and time point are not known.

The table lists this clonotype with a few counts. The chain combines TRBV9 with TRBJ2-3; D is unclear. There are 14 residues in the CDR3. Per germline, CDR1 SGDLS and CDR2 YYNGEE. V lost 0 bases to trimming and J lost 1 base, with 6 bases between them. In DNA, the CDR3 is TGTGCCAGCAGCGTAGATCACGGCACAGATACGCAGTATTTT. Amino acid sequence: CASSVDHGTDTQYF.

This clonotype was found a few times. The chain couples TRBV4-2 to TRBJ2-1; D is perhaps TRBD2 (5 bases). Trimming shortened V by 0 bases and J by 4 bases, and 13 bases separated the two germline ends. The CDR3 loop spans 16 amino acids. Germline CDR1 is LGHNA and CDR2 is YNFKEQ. The CDR3 DNA is TGTGCCAGCAGCCAAGAAGACTCTCCGGGGTACAATGAGCAGTTCTTC. Protein: CASSQEDSPGYNEQFF.

The chain has TRBV7-9 and TRBJ1-1, with D tentatively TRBD1 (6 bases). Germline lookup yields CDR1 SEHNR and CDR2 FQNEAQ (reference sequence). The CDR3 totals 15 residues. Between the trimmed V and J ends, which lost 5 bases and 3 bases, there was a span of 16 bases. The CDR3 spells CASSDPPGAHTEAFF. The CDR3 region has the DNA TGTGCCAGCAGCGACCCCCCGGGGGCGCACACTGAAGCTTTCTTT.

This clonotype was seen more than once but under ten times. This chain connects TRBV9 to TRBJ2-7; 11 bases agree with TRBD2. The V gene end was trimmed by 2 bases and the J gene end by 1 base; junction bases not matched to a gene: 2. There are 15 residues in the CDR3. Looked up from germline, CDR1 is SGDLS and CDR2 is YYNGEE. The CDR3, as DNA: TGTGCCAGCAGCGTCCTAGCGGGGGGTTCCTACGAGCAGTACTTC. Encoded protein: CASSVLAGGSYEQYF.

The V call is TRBV21-1, the J call TRBJ2-1; TRBD1 reflects the table's D call only, with no check against the DNA. TRBV21-1 is shown as a pseudogene. CDR3 length: 14 residues. CDR3 DNA sequence: TGTGCCAGCAGCAAGACCAGGGAGAACAATGAGCAGTTCTTC. It translates to CASSKTRENNEQFF.

This clonotype occurred a few times. V and J are TRBV7-2 and TRBJ2-5; tentatively, D is TRBD1 or TRBD2 (5 bases each). Germline lookup yields CDR1 SGHTA and CDR2 FQGNSA. Deletions cut 2 bases from V and 2 bases from J, with 15 bases between. CDR3 length: 16 residues. The CDR3 region is CASSLLGVGAQETQYF. CDR3 DNA: TGTGCCAGCAGCTTATTGGGGGTCGGGGCACAAGAGACCCAGTACTTC.

Here the CDR3 DNA reads TGCGCCAGCAGCCCTGGCCGGGTGGGAACTAGCGGGAGGGCCACAGATACGCAGTATTTT. This codes for CASSPGRVGTSGRATDTQYF. The genes are TRBV5-1 and TRBJ2-3; 13 nucleotides align to TRBD2. This CDR3 is 20 amino acids long. Germline V gives CDR1 SGHRS, CDR2 YFSETQ. The V gene end was trimmed by 4 bases and the J gene end by 2 bases; junction bases not matched to a gene: 16.

This clonotype was seen more than once but under ten times. This sequence joins TRBV11-3 and TRBJ1-2, with unresolved D. Per the germline V gene, CDR1 is SGHNT and CDR2 is YENEEA. The CDR3 contains 13 residues. The germline V and J ends were trimmed by 3 bases and 7 bases, with 12 bases remaining between them. The DNA of the CDR3 is TGTGCCAGCAGCTTCGGCCGGGGTGGTGGCTACACCTTC. Protein: CASSFGRGGGYTF.

This clonotype has just a few counts. The rearrangement joins TRBV4-2 to TRBJ2-1, with 9 bases lining up with TRBD2. The length of the CDR3 is 16 residues. Germline V gene sequence: CDR1 LGHNA, CDR2 YNFKEQ. V trimming: 3 bases; J trimming: 3 bases; junction bases outside the gene matches: 6. In DNA, the CDR3 is TGTGCCAGCAGCCAGGGACTAGCTCGTGGCTACAATGAGCAGTTCTTC. Translating gives CASSQGLARGYNEQFF.

This clonotype came up a few times. This chain uses TRBV10-3 with TRBJ2-3; 9 bases agree with TRBD2. There are 16 residues in the CDR3. Trimming at V came to 2 bases and at J to 4 bases, leaving 7 bases not matched to a gene. Germline loops: CDR1 ENHRY, CDR2 SYGVKD. In nucleotides, the CDR3 is TGTGCCATCAGTGAGGGGATAGCGGGGGATGCAGATACGCAGTATTTT. Translated: CAISEGIAGDADTQYF.

This rearrangement joins TRBV25-1 to TRBJ1-2; a possible D gene is TRBD1 (6 bases). Trimming removed 2 bases from V and 8 bases from J, with 9 bases in between. The germline V gene has CDR1 MGHDK and CDR2 SYGVNS. The CDR3 is made up of 12 amino acids. In DNA form, the CDR3 reads TGTGCCAGCAGTGAAACAGGGCAAGGCTACACCTTC. Translation gives CASSETGQGYTF.

This clonotype appeared a few times. The chain is built from TRBV4-1 and TRBJ2-4; 10 bases are a match to TRBD1. Germline V gene sequence: CDR1 MGHRA, CDR2 YSYEKL. CDR3 length: 18 amino acids. V lost 0 bases and J lost 3; bases outside the gene matches: 8. The CDR3 nucleotides read TGCGCCAGCAGCCAAGAGGGCGACAGGGGGCTCGGCAAAAACATTCAGTACTTC. Protein: CASSQEGDRGLGKNIQYF.